The 28 T cell receptor beta chains below all came from one sample that was sequenced in a study of blood T cell repertoires in COVID-19 (dated by TCRdb to 2019 to 2021). Libraries were prepared through the immunoSEQ multiplex PCR assay. TCRdb took over this immuneACCESS table, retaining in-frame rearrangements with V and J assigned. Such tables are incomplete; in checked studies, under half of the missing clones stem from an unresolved V gene, and the remainder is unexplained. The sample table holds around 250,000 clones, of which roughly 85% were seen once. The ten largest make up less than 2.5% of the sample. Input material: PBMCs or T cells enriched from blood (not recorded which). All receptors come from a woman between 50 and 59 years old who had recovered from COVID-19.

The chain uses TRBV7-2 and TRBJ2-7, with D perhaps TRBD2 (6 bases). CDR1 is SGHTA, CDR2 FQGNSA, per germline. This CDR3 is built from 15 residues. Trimming took off 3 bases at V and 2 bases at J, with 14 bases between the two ends. In DNA, the CDR3 is TGTGCCAGCAGCTTTGGGGGGATGGGTCCCTACGAGCAGTACTTC. It codes for CASSFGGMGPYEQYF.

The chain links TRBV19 to TRBJ2-2; TRBD2 is a possible D gene (5 bases). V dropped 3 bases and J dropped 4 bases, with 12 bases sitting between them. Germline CDR1 is LNHDA and CDR2 is SQIVND (reference sequence). CDR3 size: 15 residues. The CDR3 sequence is CASSIRGVGTGELFF. The CDR3 DNA sequence: TGTGCCAGTAGTATTCGGGGTGTGGGCACCGGGGAGCTGTTTTTT.

A remark on this clone: Germline and junction disagree at one end, which may indicate a read error. The CDR3 sequence: CASSPGVSGIHEQFF. CDR3 nucleotide sequence: TGTGCTAGCAGCCCAGGGGTTAGCGGGATCCATGAGCAGTTCTTC. The V and J genes are TRBV7-7 and TRBJ2-1, with 8 bases aligning to TRBD2. Germline V lookup: CDR1 SSHAT, CDR2 FNYEAQ (reference sequence). The CDR3 is 15 residues long.

The rearrangement uses TRBV11-2 and TRBJ2-2, with no clear D. Germline-derived CDR1 and CDR2 are SGHAT and FQNNGV. The CDR3 has 15 amino acids. Deletions cut 1 base from V and 2 bases from J, with 8 bases between. The CDR3 spells CASSLGGINTGELFF. In DNA, the CDR3 is TGTGCCAGCAGCTTAGGCGGAATCAACACCGGGGAGCTGTTTTTT.

Concerning this clone itself: An end of the junction does not agree with germline; a read error may underlie this. This chain joins TRBV7-2 and TRBJ2-2; 11 bases line up with TRBD2. Germline values: CDR1 SGHTA, CDR2 FQGNSA. The CDR3 extends over 15 amino acids. CDR3 protein: CASSLAGGRTGELFF. DNA of the CDR3: TGTGCCAGCAGCCTAGCGGGAGGACGCACCGGGGAGCTGTTTTTT.

The chain links TRBV29-1 to TRBJ1-5; TRBD1 agrees at 10 bases. V was pared by 6 bases and J by 3 bases, with 5 bases of the junction left unmatched. The germline CDR1 and CDR2 sequences are SQVTM and ANQGSEA. The CDR3 length is 14 residues. CDR3 in DNA: TGCAGCGTAACGACAGGGGGCAACAATCAGCCCCAGCATTTT. Amino acids: CSVTTGGNNQPQHF.

The V gene is TRBV12-3 or TRBV12-4, the J gene TRBJ1-2; no definite D call. Trimming left V 3 bases short and J 4 bases short, with 6 bases between. This CDR3 is built from 12 residues. DNA for the CDR3: TGTGCCAGCAGTTTGATCAGCTATGGCTACACCTTC. The encoded protein is CASSLISYGYTF.

This chain links TRBV20-1 with TRBJ2-3; D might be TRBD2 (5 bases). This CDR3 is 11 amino acids long. V was clipped by 7 bases and J by 6 bases, with 11 bases between them. CDR1 and CDR2 from the germline V gene are DFQATT and SNEGSKA (reference sequence). The CDR3: CSVKTGDTQYF. DNA of the CDR3: TGCAGTGTTAAGACGGGGGATACGCAGTATTTT.

The chain uses TRBV2 and TRBJ2-3; a weak D match, TRBD2 (6 bases). CDR1 SNHLY and CDR2 FYNNEI come from the germline V gene. V shed 6 bases and J shed 1 base, with 17 bases lying between them. The CDR3 has 16 residues. CDR3 amino acids: CASSPTGVRGTDTQYF. The CDR3 bases are TGTGCCAGCAGCCCGACGGGGGTTCGGGGCACAGATACGCAGTATTTT.

The chain joins TRBV2 to TRBJ1-6; 8 nucleotides agree with TRBD1. This CDR3 contains 14 residues. J was trimmed by 10 bases and V by 4 bases; bases with no gene match: 6. The V gene's germline CDR1 is SNHLY and CDR2 FYNNEI. The CDR3 DNA follows: TGTGCCAGCAGTGGGACAGGGTGGATGTCACCCCTCCACTTT. As protein: CASSGTGWMSPLHF.

The J gene is TRBJ2-2, the V gene TRBV6-6; 7 bases are a match to TRBD1. The CDR3 has 14 residues. After removal of 7 bases from V and 4 bases from J, the junction contained 6 bases not matched to a gene. The germline gives CDR1 MNHNY, CDR2 SVGAGI (reference sequence). The CDR3 protein is CASTRGTATGELFF. The CDR3 DNA is TGTGCCAGCACCAGGGGGACGGCCACCGGGGAGCTGTTTTTT.

This chain uses TRBV15 with TRBJ2-2; D remains ambiguous. The CDR3 contains 15 residues. V was shortened by 1 base and J by 4 bases, with 10 bases between the two germline ends. CDR1 is LNHNV and CDR2 is YYDKDF in the germline V gene (reference sequence). CDR3: CATSRVPYLTGELFF. CDR3 nucleotide sequence: TGTGCCACCAGCAGAGTTCCCTATCTCACCGGGGAGCTGTTTTTT.

The chain joins TRBV7-2 to TRBJ1-2; 7 bases match TRBD1. Germline V gene sequence: CDR1 SGHTA, CDR2 FQGNSA. The length of the CDR3 is 13 residues. V dropped 5 bases and J dropped 5; count of bases not matched to a gene: 5. DNA of the CDR3: TGTGCCAGCAGCCCCCGACAGGGTTATGGCTACACCTTC. Encoded protein: CASSPRQGYGYTF.

The chain recombines TRBV27 with TRBJ2-7; 10 bases agree with TRBD1. Germline trimming cut 2 bases from V and 4 bases from J; bases unmatched to any gene: 2. Germline CDR1 MNHEY, CDR2 SMNVEV (reference sequence). The CDR3 extends over 14 amino acids. The CDR3 is CASSLDRGLYEQYF. CDR3 bases: TGTGCCAGCAGTTTAGACAGGGGGCTTTACGAGCAGTACTTC.

This clone was seen once. The V call is TRBV6-5, the J call TRBJ1-5; no clear D gene. From germline, CDR1 is MNHEY and CDR2 SVGAGI. This CDR3 contains 12 residues. V was cut by 6 bases and J by 6 bases, with 9 bases left in between. CDR3: CASRDAGQPQHF. The CDR3 nucleotides read TGTGCCAGCAGGGATGCAGGTCAGCCCCAGCATTTT.

The genes are TRBV19 and TRBJ1-1, with D perhaps TRBD1 (6 bases). The V and J ends lost 4 bases and 3 bases respectively, with 21 bases between them. CDR1 LNHDA and CDR2 SQIVND come from the germline V gene (reference sequence). The CDR3 sequence is 17 residues long. CDR3 in DNA: TGTGCCAGTAGTACATCCTACAGGGTTTTGATGGACACTGAAGCTTTCTTT. It is translated as CASSTSYRVLMDTEAFF.

This clone was counted once. The rearrangement uses TRBV29-1 and TRBJ2-7, with D perhaps TRBD1 (6 bases). V was shortened by 7 bases and J by 5 bases, with 21 bases between the two germline ends. CDR3 size: 14 residues. In germline, CDR1 is SQVTM, CDR2 ANQGSEA. The CDR3 DNA reads TGCAGCGCGGCTCGAGGCAGGGGTAACGACGAGCAGTACTTC. Protein: CSAARGRGNDEQYF.

The chain joins TRBV25-1 to TRBJ2-1, with D perhaps TRBD2 (6 bases). The CDR3 contains 11 residues. Germline CDR1 MGHDK, CDR2 SYGVNS. Trimming cost V 6 bases and J 6 bases, with 6 bases left between them. The CDR3, as DNA: TGTGCCAGCAGGGGGGGCAATGAGCAGTTCTTC. Translation gives CASRGGNEQFF.

The chain couples TRBV9 to TRBJ2-2, with D maybe TRBD1 (6 bases). Germline assignment: CDR1 SGDLS and CDR2 YYNGEE. This CDR3 contains 14 residues. Trimming pared 6 bases from V and 3 bases from J, leaving 12 bases between. The CDR3 coding sequence is TGTGCCAGCAACCAGGACAGCGACACCGGGGAGCTGTTTTTT. It codes for CASNQDSDTGELFF.

There are a few counts of this clone. The chain couples TRBV7-2 to TRBJ2-1; D perhaps matches TRBD2 (6 bases). The CDR3 loop spans 13 amino acids. Germline-derived CDR1 and CDR2 are SGHTA and FQGNSA. Trimming took 4 bases from V and 4 from J, leaving 8 bases between them. The chain's CDR3 is CASSSEGYNEQFF. For the CDR3, the DNA is TGTGCCAGCAGCTCGGAGGGGTACAATGAGCAGTTCTTC.

This clone was recorded once. This chain joins TRBV27 and TRBJ2-7; D gene unclear. Germline values: CDR1 MNHEY, CDR2 SMNVEV (reference sequence). The ends were cut back, 6 bases at V and 4 bases at J, with 13 bases in the middle. The CDR3 is 13 amino acids. The CDR3, as DNA: TGTGCCAGCAGCCATACTACACAATACGAGCAGTACTTC. Amino acid sequence: CASSHTTQYEQYF.

The rearrangement links TRBV10-3 to TRBJ1-4, with 7 bases identical to TRBD1. Germline V CDR1 and CDR2: ENHRY, SYGVKD. The CDR3 extends over 17 amino acids. The trim removed 4 bases at V and 2 bases at J, leaving 10 bases unmatched. The DNA of the CDR3 is TGTGCCATCAGTGGAACTGCCCAGGGGGGCACTAATGAAAAACTGTTTTTT. Its protein product is CAISGTAQGGTNEKLFF.

This clone was counted between two and nine times. The genes are TRBV28 and TRBJ1-5; no firm D call. Trimming took off 4 bases at V and 7 bases at J, with 14 bases between the two ends. CDR1 is MDHEN, CDR2 SYDVKM, per germline. The CDR3 sequence is 14 residues long. In nucleotides, the CDR3 is TGTGCCAGCAGTTCTCCACGAGACTTCCAGCCCCAGCATTTT. It encodes CASSSPRDFQPQHF.

V gene TRBV7-8 combines with J gene TRBJ2-7, with D uncertain. This CDR3 contains 13 residues. The germline V gene has CDR1 SGHVS and CDR2 FQNEAQ. Trimming removed 1 base at V and 2 bases at J, with 6 bases between. Here the CDR3 reads CASSLGATYEQYF. The CDR3 DNA reads as TGTGCCAGCAGCTTAGGGGCTACCTACGAGCAGTACTTC.

V gene TRBV28 combines with J gene TRBJ1-5, with 9 bases aligning to TRBD1. CDR1 is MDHEN and CDR2 is SYDVKM in the germline V gene. The V segment lost 2 bases and the J segment 7 bases; nucleotides outside the gene matches: 9. CDR3 size: 16 residues. This CDR3 reads CASSLVRDRVKQPQHF. The CDR3 DNA reads as TGTGCCAGCAGTTTAGTTAGGGACAGGGTAAAACAGCCCCAGCATTTT.

V is TRBV3-1 (or the pseudogene TRBV3-2) and J is TRBJ2-6; 7 bases map to TRBD1. V gave up 6 bases and J gave up 4 bases; unmatched junction bases: 12. Looked up from germline, CDR1 is LGHDT and CDR2 is YNNKEL (reference sequence). The CDR3 has 17 amino acids. The CDR3 sequence: CASSPRQGGLGANVLTF. CDR3 bases: TGTGCCAGCAGTCCCCGACAGGGCGGATTAGGGGCCAACGTCCTGACTTTC.

J is TRBJ1-1 and V is TRBV5-1; 9 nucleotides agree with TRBD1. Trimming at V came to 3 bases and at J to 4 bases, leaving 7 bases not matched to a gene. In germline, CDR1 is SGHRS, CDR2 YFSETQ. The CDR3 sequence is 15 residues long. The CDR3 DNA is TGCGCCAGCAGCTGGGGGACAGGGAAAGCCACTGAAGCTTTCTTT. Its translation: CASSWGTGKATEAFF.

A single count supports this clone. The chain is built from TRBV28 and TRBJ1-5; D not resolved. Germline V CDR1 and CDR2: MDHEN, SYDVKM. V lost 6 bases, J lost 4 bases, and 10 bases lay in between. CDR3 length: 13 residues. CDR3 residues: CASSPPGNQPQHF. The CDR3 coding sequence is TGTGCCAGCAGCCCCCCGGGGAATCAGCCCCAGCATTTT.